The 9 T cell receptor beta chains below all came from one sample that was sequenced in a study of CXCR3-negative and CXCR3-positive naive CD8 T cells. Overall study findings and caveats: Naive cells with CXCR3 showed TRB CDR3s that were more hydrophobic than those in CXCR3-negative naive cells.

UMI-labeled 5' RACE TRB cDNA libraries were prepared from the cells. Reanalyzing the 5' RACE reads, TCRdb keeps one entry per CDR3 protein, without DNA. The sample includes some 130,000 distinct CDR3 sequences. Their antigens remain unidentified. The sequenced material came from naive CXCR3+ CD8+ T cells from blood. This sample's subset: CD45RO-CCR7+CD27+CD95- naive CD8+ T cells expressing CXCR3 (TNR3+). The receptor set was obtained from a human donor in good health. Some clones in this sample may be carry-over from other donors' samples.

This chain joins TRBV30 and TRBJ1-2; TCRdb proposes TRBD1, but this gene call is untestable without DNA. CDR3 length equals 11 residues. CDR1 and CDR2 (germline): GTSNPN, SVGIG (reference sequence). This CDR3 is CAWDGTLGYTF.

The chain joins TRBV4-1 to TRBJ2-1; TCRdb selects TRBD2, and the lack of DNA leaves this call unchecked. Per the germline V gene, CDR1 is MGHRA and CDR2 is YSYEKL. CDR3 length equals 17 residues. CDR3 region: CASSQVPSGGSYNEQFF.

The chain is built from TRBV7-2 and TRBJ2-3; as DNA is missing, the TRBD2 call by TCRdb cannot be tested. This CDR3 is built from 14 residues. CDR1 is SGHTA and CDR2 is FQGNSA in the germline V gene. The CDR3: CASSLPGLQQDPAF. Filled out from reference TRBV7-2 and TRBJ2-3, the complete variable domain reads GAGVSQSPSNKVTEKGKDVELRCDPISGHTALYWYRQSLGQGLEFLIYFQGNSAPDKSGLPSDRFSAERTGGSVSTLTIQRTQQEDSAVYLCASSLPGLQQDPAFGPGTRLTVL.

This chain links TRBV7-6 with TRBJ2-2; checking the TCRdb D call of TRBD2 is not possible without DNA. Germline V gives CDR1 SGHVS, CDR2 FNYEAQ. The CDR3 consists of 15 residues. CDR3 sequence: CASSWLAGDTGELFF.

The chain links TRBV7-9 to TRBJ1-1; there is no DNA to check the TCRdb D call of TRBD1. The CDR3 covers 13 residues. The germline V gene has CDR1 SEHNR and CDR2 FQNEAQ (reference sequence). This CDR3 is CASGQGQNREAFF.

The chain employs TRBV27 and TRBJ1-2; TCRdb proposes TRBD1, but this gene call is untestable without DNA. Germline CDR1 is MNHEY and CDR2 is SMNVEV (reference sequence). The length of the CDR3 is 12 residues. The chain's CDR3 is CASSFDRAGYTF.

The chain has TRBV12-3 or TRBV12-4 and TRBJ1-1. This CDR3 is built from 12 residues. CDR3 amino acids: CASSLVQSEAFF.

The V and J genes are TRBV27 and TRBJ1-5. The CDR3 is 13 amino acids. Germline assignment: CDR1 MNHEY and CDR2 SMNVEV (reference sequence). The CDR3 reads CASSWASNQPQHF.

This rearrangement joins TRBV7-7 to TRBJ2-3; the D gene TCRdb calls, TRBD2, cannot be checked with no DNA. Germline V gene data show CDR1 as SSHAT and CDR2 as FNYEAQ (reference sequence). This CDR3 spans 18 amino acids. CDR3 residues: CASSLGAFEKSSTDTQYF.